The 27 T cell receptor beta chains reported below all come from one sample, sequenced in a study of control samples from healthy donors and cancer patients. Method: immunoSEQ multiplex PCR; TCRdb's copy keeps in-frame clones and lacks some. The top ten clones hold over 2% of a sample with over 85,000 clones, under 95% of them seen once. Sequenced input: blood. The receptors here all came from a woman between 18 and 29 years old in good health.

CDR3 protein: CASSPPGGAHMNTEAFF. The CDR3 DNA sequence: TGTGCCAGCAGTCCCCCTGGGGGGGCGCACATGAACACTGAAGCTTTCTTT. The V gene is TRBV28, the J gene TRBJ1-1, with a possible D match to TRBD1 (6 bases). There are 17 residues in the CDR3. V lost 5 bases, J lost 0 bases, and 19 bases lay in between. CDR1 and CDR2 from the germline V gene are MDHEN and SYDVKM.

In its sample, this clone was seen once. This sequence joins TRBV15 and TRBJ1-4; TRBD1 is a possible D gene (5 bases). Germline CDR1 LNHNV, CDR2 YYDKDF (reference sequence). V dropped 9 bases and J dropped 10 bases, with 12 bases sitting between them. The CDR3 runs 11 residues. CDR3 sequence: CATGGSGKLFF. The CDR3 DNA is TGTGCCACTGGGGGTTCGGGAAAACTGTTTTTT.

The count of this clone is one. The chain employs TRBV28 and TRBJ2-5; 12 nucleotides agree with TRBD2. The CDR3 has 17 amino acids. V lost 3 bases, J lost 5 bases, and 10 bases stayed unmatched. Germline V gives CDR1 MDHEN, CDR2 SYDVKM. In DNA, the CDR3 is TGTGCCAGCAGTTTGTGGACTAGCGGGGCGGGGGAGGAGACCCAGTACTTC. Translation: CASSLWTSGAGEETQYF. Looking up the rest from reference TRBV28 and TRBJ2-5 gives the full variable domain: DVKVTQSSRYLVKRTGEKVFLECVQDMDHENMFWYRQDPGLGLRLIYFSYDVKMKEKGDIPEGYSVSREKKERFSLILESASTNQTSMYLCASSLWTSGAGEETQYFGPGTRLLVL.

Here the CDR3 DNA reads TGTGCCAGCAAACAAGGACAGGGGAGAGGCTACACCTTC. It codes for CASKQGQGRGYTF. The rearrangement links TRBV6-6 to TRBJ1-2; 9 nucleotides match TRBD1. CDR1 is MNHNY, CDR2 SVGAGI, per germline (reference sequence). There are 13 residues in the CDR3. V shed 7 bases and J 8 bases; nucleotides not matched to a gene: 8.

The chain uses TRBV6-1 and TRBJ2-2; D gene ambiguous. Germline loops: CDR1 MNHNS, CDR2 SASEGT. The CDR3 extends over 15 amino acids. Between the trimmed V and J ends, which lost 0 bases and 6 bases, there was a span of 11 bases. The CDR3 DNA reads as TGTGCCAGCAGTGAAGCCAGATGGGGTGCCGGGGAGCTGTTTTTT. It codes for CASSEARWGAGELFF.

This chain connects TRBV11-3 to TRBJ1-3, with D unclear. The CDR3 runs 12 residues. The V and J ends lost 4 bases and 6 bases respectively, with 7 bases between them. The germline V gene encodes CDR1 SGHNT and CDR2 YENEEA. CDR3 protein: CASSYNENTIYF. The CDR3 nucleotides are TGTGCCAGCAGCTACAACGAAAACACCATATATTTT.

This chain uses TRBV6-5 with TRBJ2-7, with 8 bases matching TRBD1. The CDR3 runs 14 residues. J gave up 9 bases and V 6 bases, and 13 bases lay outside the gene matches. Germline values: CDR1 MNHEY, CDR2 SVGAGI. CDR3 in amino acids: CASRVPGQGGWQYF. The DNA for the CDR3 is TGTGCCAGCAGAGTCCCAGGACAGGGTGGGTGGCAGTACTTC.

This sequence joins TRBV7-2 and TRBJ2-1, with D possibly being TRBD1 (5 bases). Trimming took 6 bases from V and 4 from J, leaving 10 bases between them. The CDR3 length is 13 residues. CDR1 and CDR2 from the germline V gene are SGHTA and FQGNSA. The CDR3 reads CASRSSGYNEQFF. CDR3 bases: TGTGCCAGCAGAAGTTCAGGGTACAATGAGCAGTTCTTC.

As DNA, the CDR3 is TGTGCCAGCAGTTCACGAGCGATCTCCTACGAGCAGTACTTC. This gives the protein CASSSRAISYEQYF. The V gene is TRBV28, the J gene TRBJ2-7; no clear D gene. The CDR3 length is 14 residues. Germline loops: CDR1 MDHEN, CDR2 SYDVKM. V lost 4 bases to trimming and J lost 0 bases, with 10 bases between them.

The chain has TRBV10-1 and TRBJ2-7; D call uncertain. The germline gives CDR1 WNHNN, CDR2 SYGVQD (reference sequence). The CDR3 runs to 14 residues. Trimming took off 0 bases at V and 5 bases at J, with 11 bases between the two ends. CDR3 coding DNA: TGCGCCAGCAGTGAGTCGAATTTAGGGAACGAGCAGTACTTC. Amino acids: CASSESNLGNEQYF.

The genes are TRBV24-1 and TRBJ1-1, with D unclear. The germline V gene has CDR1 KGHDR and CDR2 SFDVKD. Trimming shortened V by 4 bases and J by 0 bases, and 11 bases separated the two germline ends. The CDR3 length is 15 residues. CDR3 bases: TGTGCCACCAGTGACCTAGGATCGTTGAACACTGAAGCTTTCTTT. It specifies CATSDLGSLNTEAFF.

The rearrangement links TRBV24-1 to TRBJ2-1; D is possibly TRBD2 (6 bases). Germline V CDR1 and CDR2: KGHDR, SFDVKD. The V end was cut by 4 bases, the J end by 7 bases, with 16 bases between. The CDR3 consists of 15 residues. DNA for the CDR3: TGTGCCACCAGTGACCAAACTAGCTTTGGGAATGAGCAGTTCTTC. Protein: CATSDQTSFGNEQFF.

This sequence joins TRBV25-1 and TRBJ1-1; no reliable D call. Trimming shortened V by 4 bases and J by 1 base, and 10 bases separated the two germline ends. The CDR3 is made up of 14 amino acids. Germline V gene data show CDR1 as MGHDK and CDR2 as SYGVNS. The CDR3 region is CASSGSPSNTEAFF. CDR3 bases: TGTGCCAGCAGTGGGAGTCCTTCGAACACTGAAGCTTTCTTT. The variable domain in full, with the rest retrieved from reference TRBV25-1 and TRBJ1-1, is EADIYQTPRYLVIGTGKKITLECSQTMGHDKMYWYQQDPGMELHLIHYSYGVNSTEKGDLSSESTVSRIRTEHFPLTLESARPSHTSQYLCASSGSPSNTEAFFGQGTRLTVV.

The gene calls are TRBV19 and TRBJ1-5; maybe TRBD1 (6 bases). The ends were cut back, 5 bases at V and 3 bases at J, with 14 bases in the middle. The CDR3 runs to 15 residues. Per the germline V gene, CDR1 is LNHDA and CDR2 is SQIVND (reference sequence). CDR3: CASSFGTGSNQPQHF. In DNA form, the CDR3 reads TGTGCCAGTAGTTTTGGAACAGGGTCCAATCAGCCCCAGCATTTT.

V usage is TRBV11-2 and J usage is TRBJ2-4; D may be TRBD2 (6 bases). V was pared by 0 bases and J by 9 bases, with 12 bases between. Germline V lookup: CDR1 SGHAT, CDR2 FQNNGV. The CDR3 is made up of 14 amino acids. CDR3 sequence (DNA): TGTGCCAGCAGCTTAGAGGGGGGATCCACCATTCAGTACTTC. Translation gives CASSLEGGSTIQYF.

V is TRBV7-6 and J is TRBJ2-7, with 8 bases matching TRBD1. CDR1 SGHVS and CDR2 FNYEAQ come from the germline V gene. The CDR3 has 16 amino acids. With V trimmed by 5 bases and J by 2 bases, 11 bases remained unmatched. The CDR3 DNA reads TGTGCCAGCAGCCCCGAGACAGGGGCCTACGCCTACGAGCAGTACTTC. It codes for CASSPETGAYAYEQYF.

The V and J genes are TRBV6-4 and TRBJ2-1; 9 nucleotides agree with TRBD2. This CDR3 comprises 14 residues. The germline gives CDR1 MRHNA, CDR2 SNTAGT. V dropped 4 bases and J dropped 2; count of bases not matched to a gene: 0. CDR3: CASSGTSAYNEQFF. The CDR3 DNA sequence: TGTGCCAGCAGTGGGACTAGCGCCTACAATGAGCAGTTCTTC.

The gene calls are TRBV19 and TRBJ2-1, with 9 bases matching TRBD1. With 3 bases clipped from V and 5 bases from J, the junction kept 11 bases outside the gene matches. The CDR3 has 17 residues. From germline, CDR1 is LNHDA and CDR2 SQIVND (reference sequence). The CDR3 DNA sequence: TGTGCCAGTAGTATCATACACAGGGGGCTAGGAGACAATGAGCAGTTCTTC. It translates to CASSIIHRGLGDNEQFF.

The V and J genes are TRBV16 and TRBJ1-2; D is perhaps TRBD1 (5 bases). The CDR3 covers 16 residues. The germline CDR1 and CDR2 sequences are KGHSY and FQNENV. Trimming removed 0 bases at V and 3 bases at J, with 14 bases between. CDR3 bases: TGTGCCAGCAGCCAATCTACGCCCTCAGGGTACTATGGCTACACCTTC. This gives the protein CASSQSTPSGYYGYTF.

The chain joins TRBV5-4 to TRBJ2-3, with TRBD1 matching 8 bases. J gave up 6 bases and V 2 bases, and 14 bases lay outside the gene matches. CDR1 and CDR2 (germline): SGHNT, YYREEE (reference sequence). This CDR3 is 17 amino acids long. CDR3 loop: CASSLLDRVSTGDTQYF. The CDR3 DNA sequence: TGTGCCAGCAGCTTACTGGACAGGGTCTCCACCGGCGATACGCAGTATTTT.

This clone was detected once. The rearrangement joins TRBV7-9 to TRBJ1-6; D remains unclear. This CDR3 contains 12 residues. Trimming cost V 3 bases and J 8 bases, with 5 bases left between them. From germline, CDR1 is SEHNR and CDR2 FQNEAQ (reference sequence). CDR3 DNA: TGTGCCAGCAGCTTTGATCATTCACCCCTCCACTTT. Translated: CASSFDHSPLHF.

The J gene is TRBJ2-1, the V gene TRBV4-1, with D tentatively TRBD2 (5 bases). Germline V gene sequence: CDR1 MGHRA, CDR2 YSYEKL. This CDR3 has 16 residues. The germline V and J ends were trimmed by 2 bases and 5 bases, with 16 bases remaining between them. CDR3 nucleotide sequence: TGCGCCAGCAGCCAAACCCTCCAATTCGGGAACAATGAGCAGTTCTTC. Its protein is CASSQTLQFGNNEQFF.

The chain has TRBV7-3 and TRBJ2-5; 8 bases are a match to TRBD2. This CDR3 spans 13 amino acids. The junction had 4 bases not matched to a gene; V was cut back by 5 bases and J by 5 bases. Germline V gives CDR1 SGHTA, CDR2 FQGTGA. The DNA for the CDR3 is TGTGCCAGCAGCGTTGCTAGCGGGGAGACCCAGTACTTC. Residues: CASSVASGETQYF.

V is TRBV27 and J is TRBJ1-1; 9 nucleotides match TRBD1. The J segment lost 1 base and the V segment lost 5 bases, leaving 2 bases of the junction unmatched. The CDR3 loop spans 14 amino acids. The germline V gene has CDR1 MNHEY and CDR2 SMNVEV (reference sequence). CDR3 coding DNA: TGTGCCAGCAGTACAGGGGGCTCGAACACTGAAGCTTTCTTT. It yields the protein CASSTGGSNTEAFF.

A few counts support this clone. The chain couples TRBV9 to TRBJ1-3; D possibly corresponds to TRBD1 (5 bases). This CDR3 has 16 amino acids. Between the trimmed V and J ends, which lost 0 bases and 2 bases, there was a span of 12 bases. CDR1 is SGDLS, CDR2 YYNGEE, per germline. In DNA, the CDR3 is TGTGCCAGCAGCGTAGGCAGGGAGGCTGCTGGAAACACCATATATTTT. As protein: CASSVGREAAGNTIYF.

The CDR3 region has the DNA TGTGCCAGCTCACCACCCGGGAACGAGCAGTACTTC. Translation gives CASSPPGNEQYF. V is TRBV18 and J is TRBJ2-7; a weak D match, TRBD2 (5 bases). Trimming cost V 0 bases and J 5 bases, with 5 bases left between them. The length of the CDR3 is 12 residues. Germline V gives CDR1 KGHSH, CDR2 LQKENI.

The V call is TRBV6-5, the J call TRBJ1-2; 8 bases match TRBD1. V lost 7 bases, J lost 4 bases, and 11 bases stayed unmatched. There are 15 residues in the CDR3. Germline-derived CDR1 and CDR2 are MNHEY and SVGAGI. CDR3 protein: CASTGGQGHFYGYTF. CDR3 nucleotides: TGTGCCAGCACGGGAGGACAGGGACACTTCTATGGCTACACCTTC.